This entry describes one T cell receptor beta chain. Its target is not known. The authors isolated at least 6 million PBMCs per sample. A sample-barcoded 5' primer and a J-beta primer mix were used in a second PCR of roughly 6 to 11 cycles. Through a template-switch adaptor with 12 random nucleotides, each cDNA molecule received a tag. No fewer than 3 million CDR3-containing paired-end reads came from each sample. TCRdb used MiXCR to reprocess the 5' RACE reads, holding one entry per CDR3 protein. The repertoire consists of about 570,000 distinct CDR3 sequences, with approximately 25% occurring once and the leading ten covering around 20%. This sample was included in a study of blood T cells in healthy people across ages. Study conclusions and caveats: The study could not conclusively compare naive and antigen-experienced cells, given its unsorted PBMCs.

This TCR was sampled from a woman in her sixties or seventies in good health. The sample comprised blood.

The CDR3 protein is CASRGTGEGNEQFF. CDR3 in DNA: TGTGCCAGCCGCGGGACAGGAGAGGGCAATGAGCAGTTCTTC. The chain employs TRBV6-6 and TRBJ2-1; 8 nucleotides agree with TRBD1. The V gene's germline CDR1 is MNHNY and CDR2 SVGAGI (reference sequence). J lost 6 bases, V lost 8 bases, and 9 bases had no gene match. The CDR3 covers 14 residues.